The clone carrying this T cell receptor beta chain occurred a few times. What it binds is not known. This sample is drawn from a study of shared clonotypes between healthy human individuals. The study, taken as a whole, reports: Among donors, sharing of clonotypes was expected to be affected by sequencing depth.

Only Caucasian adults living in Nashville, Tennessee made up the donor group. The study ran the assay at deep level. Study processing details: Junction-only immunoSEQ data arrived without quality scores, meaning filtering differed. Libraries were prepared by immunoSEQ multiplex PCR; TCRdb keeps only in-frame clonotypes and omits some of them. For V, J and clone size, that table is used; D and trimming come from the DNA. The repertoire holds around 440,000 clones, with more than 70% as singletons. The CDR3 has 16 amino acids. Germline V CDR1 and CDR2: MDHEN, SYDVKM. The germline V and J ends were trimmed by 2 bases and 6 bases, with 19 bases remaining between them.

This receptor was identified in a woman in her forties in good health. Some clones in this sample may be carry-over from other donors' samples. The genes are TRBV28 and TRBJ1-2; tentatively, D is TRBD1 (5 bases). The sequenced sample consisted of PBMCs. The CDR3 sequence: CASSLRRQQVWDGYTF. The CDR3 region has the DNA TGTGCCAGCAGTTTAAGAAGACAACAGGTGTGGGATGGCTACACCTTC.